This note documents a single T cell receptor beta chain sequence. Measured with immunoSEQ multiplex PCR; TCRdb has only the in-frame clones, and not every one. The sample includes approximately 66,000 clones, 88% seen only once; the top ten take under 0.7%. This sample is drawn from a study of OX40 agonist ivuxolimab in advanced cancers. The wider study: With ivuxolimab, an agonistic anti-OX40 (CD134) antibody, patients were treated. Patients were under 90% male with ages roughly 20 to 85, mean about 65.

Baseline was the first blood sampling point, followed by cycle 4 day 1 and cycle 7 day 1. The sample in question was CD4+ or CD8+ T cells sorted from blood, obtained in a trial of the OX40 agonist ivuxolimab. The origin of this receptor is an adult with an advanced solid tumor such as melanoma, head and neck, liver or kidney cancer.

CDR3: CASRDPNQPQHF. The DNA of the CDR3 is TGTGCCAGCAGGGACCCCAATCAGCCCCAGCATTTT. V is TRBV27 and J is TRBJ1-5, with no clear D. Trimming pared 6 bases from V and 3 bases from J, leaving 6 bases between. The V gene's germline CDR1 is MNHEY and CDR2 SMNVEV (reference sequence). The CDR3 is 12 amino acids.